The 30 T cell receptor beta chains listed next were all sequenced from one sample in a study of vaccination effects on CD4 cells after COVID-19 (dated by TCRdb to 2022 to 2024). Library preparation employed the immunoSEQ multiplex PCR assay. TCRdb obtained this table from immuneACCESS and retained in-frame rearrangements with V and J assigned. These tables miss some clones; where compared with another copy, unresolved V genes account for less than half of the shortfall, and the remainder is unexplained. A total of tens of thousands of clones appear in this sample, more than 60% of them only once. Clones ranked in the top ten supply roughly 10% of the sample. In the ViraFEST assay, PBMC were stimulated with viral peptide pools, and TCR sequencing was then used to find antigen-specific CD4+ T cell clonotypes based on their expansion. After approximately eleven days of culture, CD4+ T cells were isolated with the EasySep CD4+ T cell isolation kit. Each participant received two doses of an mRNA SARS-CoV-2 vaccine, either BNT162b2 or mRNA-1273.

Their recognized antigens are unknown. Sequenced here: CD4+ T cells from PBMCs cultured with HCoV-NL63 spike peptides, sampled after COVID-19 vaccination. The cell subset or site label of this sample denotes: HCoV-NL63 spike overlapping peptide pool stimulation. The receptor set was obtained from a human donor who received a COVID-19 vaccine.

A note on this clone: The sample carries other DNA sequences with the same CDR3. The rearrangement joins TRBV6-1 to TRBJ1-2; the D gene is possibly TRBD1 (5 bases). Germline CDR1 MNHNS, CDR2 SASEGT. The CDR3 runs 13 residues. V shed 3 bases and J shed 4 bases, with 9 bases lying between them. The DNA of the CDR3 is TGTGCCAGCAGTGAGGCAGGGTCCTATGGCTACACCTTC. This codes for CASSEAGSYGYTF.

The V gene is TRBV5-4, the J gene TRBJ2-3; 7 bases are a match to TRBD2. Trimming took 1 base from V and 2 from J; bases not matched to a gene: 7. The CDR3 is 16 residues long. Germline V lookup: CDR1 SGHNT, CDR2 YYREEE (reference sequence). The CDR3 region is CASSLIGGGNTDTQYF. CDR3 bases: TGTGCCAGCAGCTTGATCGGCGGGGGTAACACAGATACGCAGTATTTT.

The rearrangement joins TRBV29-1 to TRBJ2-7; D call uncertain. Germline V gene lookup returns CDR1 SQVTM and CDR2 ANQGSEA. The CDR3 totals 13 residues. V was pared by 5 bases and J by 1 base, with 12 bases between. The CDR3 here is CSVRDTVSYEQYF. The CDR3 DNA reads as TGCAGCGTTCGAGACACCGTTTCCTACGAGCAGTACTTC.

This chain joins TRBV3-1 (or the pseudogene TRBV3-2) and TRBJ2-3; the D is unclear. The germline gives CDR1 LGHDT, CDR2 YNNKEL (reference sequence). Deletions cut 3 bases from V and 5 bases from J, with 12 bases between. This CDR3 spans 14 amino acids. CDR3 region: CASSQQAVEDTQYF. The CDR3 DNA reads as TGTGCCAGCAGCCAGCAGGCAGTAGAAGATACGCAGTATTTT.

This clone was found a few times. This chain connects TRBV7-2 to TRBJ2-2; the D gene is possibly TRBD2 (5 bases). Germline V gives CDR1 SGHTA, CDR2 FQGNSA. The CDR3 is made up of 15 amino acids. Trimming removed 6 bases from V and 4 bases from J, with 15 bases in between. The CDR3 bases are TGTGCCAGCAGGGTCAGTAGAGGGCCCACCGGGGAGCTGTTTTTT. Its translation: CASRVSRGPTGELFF.

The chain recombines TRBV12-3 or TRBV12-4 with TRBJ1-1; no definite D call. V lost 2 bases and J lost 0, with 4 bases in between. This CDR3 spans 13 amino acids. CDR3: CASSLQMNTEAFF. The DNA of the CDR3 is TGTGCCAGCAGTTTACAGATGAACACTGAAGCTTTCTTT.

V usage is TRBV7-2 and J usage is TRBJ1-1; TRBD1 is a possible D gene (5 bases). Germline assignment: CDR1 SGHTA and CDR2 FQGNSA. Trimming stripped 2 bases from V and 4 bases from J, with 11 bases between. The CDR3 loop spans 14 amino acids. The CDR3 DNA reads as TGTGCCAGCAGCTTAATCTGGGGGGGCACTGAAGCTTTCTTT. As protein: CASSLIWGGTEAFF. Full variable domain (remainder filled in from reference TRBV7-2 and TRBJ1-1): GAGVSQSPSNKVTEKGKDVELRCDPISGHTALYWYRQSLGQGLEFLIYFQGNSAPDKSGLPSDRFSAERTGGSVSTLTIQRTQQEDSAVYLCASSLIWGGTEAFFGQGTRLTVV.

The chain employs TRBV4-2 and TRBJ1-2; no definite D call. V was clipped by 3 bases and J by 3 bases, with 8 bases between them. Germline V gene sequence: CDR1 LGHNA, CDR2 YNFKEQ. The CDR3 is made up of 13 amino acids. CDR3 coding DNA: TGTGCCAGCAGCCAGGGTGAGGACTATGGCTACACCTTC. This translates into CASSQGEDYGYTF.

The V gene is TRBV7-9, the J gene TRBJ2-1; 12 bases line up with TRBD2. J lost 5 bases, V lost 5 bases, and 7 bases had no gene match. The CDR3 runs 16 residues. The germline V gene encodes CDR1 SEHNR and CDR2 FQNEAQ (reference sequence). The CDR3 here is CASSPTTSGRNNEQFF. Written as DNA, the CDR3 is TGTGCCAGCAGCCCTACGACTAGCGGGAGAAACAATGAGCAGTTCTTC.

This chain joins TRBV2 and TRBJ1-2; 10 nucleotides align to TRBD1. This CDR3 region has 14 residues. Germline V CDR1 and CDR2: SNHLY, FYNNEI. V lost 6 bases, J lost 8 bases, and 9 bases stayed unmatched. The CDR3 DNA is TGTGCCAGCAGGCGCGGGACAGGGGCCCTAGGCTACACCTTC. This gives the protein CASRRGTGALGYTF.

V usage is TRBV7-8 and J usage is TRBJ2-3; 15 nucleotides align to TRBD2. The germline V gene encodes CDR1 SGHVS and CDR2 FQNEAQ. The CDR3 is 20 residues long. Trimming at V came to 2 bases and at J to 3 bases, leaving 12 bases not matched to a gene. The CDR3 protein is CASSLIGLGLAGGPTDTQYF. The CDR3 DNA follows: TGTGCCAGCAGCTTAATCGGACTGGGACTAGCGGGGGGACCAACAGATACGCAGTATTTT.

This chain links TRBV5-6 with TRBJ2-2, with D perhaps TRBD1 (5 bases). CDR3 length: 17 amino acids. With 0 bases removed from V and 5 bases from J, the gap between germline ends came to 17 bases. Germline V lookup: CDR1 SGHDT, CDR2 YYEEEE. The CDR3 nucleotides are TGTGCCAGCAGCTTGGGCCCTACAGGTCTAAGGACCGGGGAGCTGTTTTTT. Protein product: CASSLGPTGLRTGELFF.

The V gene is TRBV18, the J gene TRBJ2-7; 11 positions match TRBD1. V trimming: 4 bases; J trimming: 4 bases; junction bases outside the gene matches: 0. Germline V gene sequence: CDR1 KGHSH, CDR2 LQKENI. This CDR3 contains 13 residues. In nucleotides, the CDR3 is TGTGCCAGCTCACGGGACAGGGGGTACGAGCAGTACTTC. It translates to CASSRDRGYEQYF. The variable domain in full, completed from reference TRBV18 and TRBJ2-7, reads NAGVMQNPRHLVRRRGQEARLRCSPMKGHSHVYWYRQLPEEGLKFMVYLQKENIIDESGMPKERFSAEFPKEGPSILRIQQVVRGDSAAYFCASSRDRGYEQYFGPGTRLTVT.

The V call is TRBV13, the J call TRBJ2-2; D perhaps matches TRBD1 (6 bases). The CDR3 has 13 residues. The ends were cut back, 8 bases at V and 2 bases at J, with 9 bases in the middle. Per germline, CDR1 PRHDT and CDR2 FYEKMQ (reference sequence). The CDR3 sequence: CASSQGNTGELFF. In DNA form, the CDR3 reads TGTGCCAGCTCACAGGGAAACACCGGGGAGCTGTTTTTT. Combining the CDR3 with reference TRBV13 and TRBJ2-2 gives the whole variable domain AAGVIQSPRHLIKEKRETATLKCYPIPRHDTVYWYQQGPGQDPQFLISFYEKMQSDKGSIPDRFSAQQFSDYHSELNMSSLELGDSALYFCASSQGNTGELFFGEGSRLTVL.

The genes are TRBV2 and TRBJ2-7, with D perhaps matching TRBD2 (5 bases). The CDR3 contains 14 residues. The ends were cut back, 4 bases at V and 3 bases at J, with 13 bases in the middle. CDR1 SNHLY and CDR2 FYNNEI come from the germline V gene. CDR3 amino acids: CASSARTYDYEQYF. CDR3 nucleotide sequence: TGTGCCAGCAGTGCAAGGACTTACGACTACGAGCAGTACTTC.

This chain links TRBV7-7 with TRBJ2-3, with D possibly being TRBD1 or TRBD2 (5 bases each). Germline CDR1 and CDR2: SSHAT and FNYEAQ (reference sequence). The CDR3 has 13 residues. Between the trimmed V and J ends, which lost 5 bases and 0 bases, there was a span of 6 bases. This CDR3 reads CASSRDSTDTQYF. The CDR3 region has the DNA TGTGCCAGCAGCCGGGACAGCACAGATACGCAGTATTTT. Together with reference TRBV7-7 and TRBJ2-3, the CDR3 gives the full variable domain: GAGVSQSPRYKVTKRGQDVTLRCDPISSHATLYWYQQALGQGPEFLTYFNYEAQPDKSGLPSDRFSAERPEGSISTLTIQRTEQRDSAMYRCASSRDSTDTQYFGPGTRLTVL.

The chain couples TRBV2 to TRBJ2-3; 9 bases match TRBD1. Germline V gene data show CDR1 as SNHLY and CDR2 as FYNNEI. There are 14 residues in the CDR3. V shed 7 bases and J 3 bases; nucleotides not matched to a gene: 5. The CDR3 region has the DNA TGTGCCAGCAACCCGGGACAGGGAACAGATACGCAGTATTTT. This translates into CASNPGQGTDTQYF.

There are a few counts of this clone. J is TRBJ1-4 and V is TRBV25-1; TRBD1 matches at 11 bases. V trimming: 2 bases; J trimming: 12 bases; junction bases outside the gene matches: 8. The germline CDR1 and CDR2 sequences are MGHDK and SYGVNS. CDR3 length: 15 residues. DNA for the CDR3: TGTGCCAGCAGTGAACTGATGGGACAGGGGGTGGAACTGTTTTTT. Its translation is CASSELMGQGVELFF.

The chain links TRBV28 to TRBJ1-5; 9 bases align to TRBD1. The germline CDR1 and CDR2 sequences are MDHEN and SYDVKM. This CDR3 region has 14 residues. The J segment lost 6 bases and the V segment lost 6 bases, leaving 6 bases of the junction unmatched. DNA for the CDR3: TGTGCCAGCAGACAGGGACAGGGTCGTCAGCCCCAGCATTTT. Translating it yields CASRQGQGRQPQHF.

The CDR3 protein is CASSQGGLAGFQETQYF. The CDR3, as DNA: TGCGCCAGCAGCCAAGGCGGTTTAGCGGGGTTCCAAGAGACCCAGTACTTC. V and J are TRBV4-1 and TRBJ2-5; 8 bases are shared with TRBD2. V dropped 1 base and J dropped 1; count of bases not matched to a gene: 8. The V gene's germline CDR1 is MGHRA and CDR2 YSYEKL. CDR3 length: 17 amino acids.

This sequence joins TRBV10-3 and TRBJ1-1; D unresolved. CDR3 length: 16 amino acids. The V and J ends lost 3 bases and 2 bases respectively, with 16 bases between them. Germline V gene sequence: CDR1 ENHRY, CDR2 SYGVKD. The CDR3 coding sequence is TGTGCCATCAGTGACAGGACTCTCGACCTAAACACTGAAGCTTTCTTT. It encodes CAISDRTLDLNTEAFF.

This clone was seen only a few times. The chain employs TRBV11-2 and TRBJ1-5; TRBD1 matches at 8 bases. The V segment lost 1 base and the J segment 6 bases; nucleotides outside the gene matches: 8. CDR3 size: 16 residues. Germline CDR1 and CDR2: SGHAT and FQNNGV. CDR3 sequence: CASSLGLGQAFQPQHF. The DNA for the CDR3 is TGTGCCAGCAGCTTAGGTTTGGGACAGGCCTTTCAGCCCCAGCATTTT.

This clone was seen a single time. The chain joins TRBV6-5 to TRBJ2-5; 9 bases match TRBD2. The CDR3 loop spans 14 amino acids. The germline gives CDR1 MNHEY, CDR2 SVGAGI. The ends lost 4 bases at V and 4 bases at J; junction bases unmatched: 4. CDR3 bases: TGTGCCAGCAGTTTAAATAGCGGGGGAGAGACCCAGTACTTC. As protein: CASSLNSGGETQYF.

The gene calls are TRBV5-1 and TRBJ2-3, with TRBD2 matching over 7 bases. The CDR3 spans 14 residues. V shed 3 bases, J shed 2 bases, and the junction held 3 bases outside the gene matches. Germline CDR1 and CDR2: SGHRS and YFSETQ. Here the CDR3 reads CASSSAGVTDTQYF. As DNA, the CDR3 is TGCGCCAGCAGCTCGGCGGGAGTCACAGATACGCAGTATTTT.

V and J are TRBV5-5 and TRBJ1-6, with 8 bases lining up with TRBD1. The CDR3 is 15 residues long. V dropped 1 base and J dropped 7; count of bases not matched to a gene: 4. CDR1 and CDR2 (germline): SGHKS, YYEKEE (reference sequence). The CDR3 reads CASSLRTGMNSPLHF. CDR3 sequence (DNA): TGTGCCAGCAGCTTGCGGACAGGGATGAATTCACCCCTCCACTTT.

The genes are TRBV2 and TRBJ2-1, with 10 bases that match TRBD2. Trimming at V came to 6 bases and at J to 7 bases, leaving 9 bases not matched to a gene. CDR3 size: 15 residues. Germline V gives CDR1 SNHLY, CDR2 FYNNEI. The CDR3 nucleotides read TGTGCCAGCAGGGTAACTAGCGGGGTTTGGAATGAGCAGTTCTTC. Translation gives CASRVTSGVWNEQFF.

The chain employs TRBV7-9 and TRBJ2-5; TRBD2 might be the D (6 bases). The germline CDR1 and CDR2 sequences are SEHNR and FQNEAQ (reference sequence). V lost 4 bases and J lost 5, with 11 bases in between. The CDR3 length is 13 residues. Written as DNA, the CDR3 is TGTGCCAGCAGCTCGGGCGGGACGGAGACCCAGTACTTC. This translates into CASSSGGTETQYF.

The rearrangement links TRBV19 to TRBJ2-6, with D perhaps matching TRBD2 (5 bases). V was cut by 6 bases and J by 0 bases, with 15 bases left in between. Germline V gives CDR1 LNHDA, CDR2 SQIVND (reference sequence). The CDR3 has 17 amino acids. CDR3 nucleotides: TGTGCCAGTAGGAGGGCACTACTAAGCTCTGGGGCCAACGTCCTGACTTTC. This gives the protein CASRRALLSSGANVLTF.

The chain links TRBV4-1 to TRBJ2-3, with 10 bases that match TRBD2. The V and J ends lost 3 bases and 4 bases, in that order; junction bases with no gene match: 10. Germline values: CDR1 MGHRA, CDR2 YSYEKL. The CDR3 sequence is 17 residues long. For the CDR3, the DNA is TGCGCCAGCAGCCAGGGGGTTCTAGCGGGGGTGGCAGATACGCAGTATTTT. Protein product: CASSQGVLAGVADTQYF.

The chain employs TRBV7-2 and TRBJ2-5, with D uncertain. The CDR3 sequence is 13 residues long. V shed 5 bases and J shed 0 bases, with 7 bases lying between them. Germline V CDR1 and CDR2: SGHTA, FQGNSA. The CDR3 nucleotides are TGTGCCAGCAGCCAAAACTACCAAGAGACCCAGTACTTC. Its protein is CASSQNYQETQYF.